This is a list of T cell receptor beta chains from one sample in a study of T cell responses to AZD1222 COVID-19 vaccine. Sequencing was performed with immunoSEQ multiplex PCR; in TCRdb, only in-frame clones are kept and a portion is missing. The sample includes some 110,000 clones, 88% of them seen just once. Source: peripheral blood, taken on day 0 of AZD1222 vaccination. Receptor source: an adult in good health. Both conserved end residues are part of each CDR3. The D gene is left open where the match is weak. Expanded clones get a size class; other rows say once, few or many, or leave the size out.

>TRBD1|TRBV7-9|TRBJ1-2|-
TGTGCCAGCAGCTTCCCCGGGACAGAGCTTGGTGGTGGCTACACCTTC
CASSFPGTELGGGYTF
>-|TRBV2|TRBJ1-2|-
TGTGCCAGCAGCCCCCAGGGATGGGGCTACACCTTC
CASSPQGWGYTF
>TRBD1|TRBV24-1|TRBJ2-3|-
TGTGCCACCGAGACAGGGGGGGCCTCCGGTACGCAGTATTTT
CATETGGASGTQYF
>-|TRBV9|TRBJ2-7|-
TGTGCCAGCAGCGTAGGGAGAGGGGGGCCCTACGAGCAGTACTTC
CASSVGRGGPYEQYF
>-|TRBV19|TRBJ2-1|-
TGTGCCAGTAGTCCAAACACAGGCCAGACCGGGGAGCAGTTCTTC
CASSPNTGQTGEQFF
>-|TRBV5-4|TRBJ1-2|-
TGTGCCAGCAGCTTGGGGCAGGGTGTGGGCTACACCTTC
CASSLGQGVGYTF
>-|TRBV29-1|TRBJ2-5|-
TGCAGCGTTGAACGCTCCCCGAGAGGTTTAGAGACCCAGTACTTC
CSVERSPRGLETQYF
>TRBD1|TRBV14|TRBJ1-4|-
TGTGCCAGCAGCCCGTACAGGGGACTTAATGAAAAACTGTTTTTT
CASSPYRGLNEKLFF
>-|TRBV21-1|TRBJ1-5|-
TGTGCCAGCAGCCAGGGCTGCAATCAGCCCCAGCATTTT
CASSQGCNQPQHF
>-|TRBV7-2|TRBJ1-2|-
TGTGCCAGCAGCTTATCAGGGTCGGATGGCTACACCTTC
CASSLSGSDGYTF
>-|TRBV3-1/TRBV3-2|TRBJ2-5|-
TGTGCCAGCAGCCGTTTAGCGCTCGAGACCCAGTACTTC
CASSRLALETQYF
>-|TRBV24-1|TRBJ1-5|-
TGTGCCACCAGTGATTTAAGACGGATTAGCAATCAGCCCCAGCATTTT
CATSDLRRISNQPQHF
>TRBD1|TRBV6-5|TRBJ1-1|-
TGTGCCAGCACCCCTGGACAGGGTGGAACTGAAGCTTTCTTT
CASTPGQGGTEAFF
>TRBD1|TRBV10-1|TRBJ1-5|-
TGCGCCAGCAACTCACAGGGGGGCTTCCATAGCAATCAGCCCCAGCATTTT
CASNSQGGFHSNQPQHF
>-|TRBV16|TRBJ1-4|few
TGTGCCAGCAGCCAAGGCTTGGGGATGCGGGAAAAACTGTTTTTT
CASSQGLGMREKLFF
>-|TRBV5-6|TRBJ1-2|-
TGTGCCAGCAGCTTACAGGGCGTCCTTGGCTATGGCTACACCTTC
CASSLQGVLGYGYTF
>-|TRBV14|TRBJ2-2|-
TGTGCCAGCAGCCAAGTGAGGACTACTTCGAACACCGGGGAGCTGTTTTTT
CASSQVRTTSNTGELFF
>-|TRBV4-2|TRBJ1-2|-
TGTGCCGTTGCTCACGGAAGCAACTATGGCTACACCTTC
CAVAHGSNYGYTF
>-|TRBV27|TRBJ2-5|-
TGTGCCAGCAGTCCGGAGGGCAACCAAGAGACCCAGTACTTC
CASSPEGNQETQYF
>-|TRBV2|TRBJ2-7|-
TGTGCCAGCAGTGAATGGGAAGGCTACGAGCAGTACTTC
CASSEWEGYEQYF
>-|TRBV6-1|TRBJ2-7|-
TGTGCCAGCAGTGAAGGAACAGCCGGGACGGGATTGTGGCAGTACTTC
CASSEGTAGTGLWQYF
>TRBD1|TRBV5-4|TRBJ1-3|-
TGTGCCAGCAGCCAGGGGGCTCCCATCTCTGGAAACACCATATATTTT
CASSQGAPISGNTIYF
>-|TRBV6-6|TRBJ1-2|-
TGTGCCAGCAGTAACGAGACAGTTAACTATGGCTACACCTTC
CASSNETVNYGYTF
>TRBD1|TRBV19|TRBJ2-7|-
TGTGCCAGTAGACTTAAGGGACAGGGCTACGAGCAGTACTTC
CASRLKGQGYEQYF
>TRBD1|TRBV28|TRBJ1-3|once
TGTGCCAGCAGACAGACAGGGGCTGGAAACACCATATATTTT
CASRQTGAGNTIYF
>-|TRBV5-5|TRBJ2-7|-
TGTGCCAGCAGCTTGGGCAGGGGAAATTCGCTGTACGAGCAGTACTTC
CASSLGRGNSLYEQYF
>TRBD2|TRBV27|TRBJ2-7|-
TGTGCCAGCAGTACTAGCGGGGGGTCCTACGAGCAGTACTTC
CASSTSGGSYEQYF
>-|TRBV4-1|TRBJ1-1|-
TGCGCCAGCAGCCAATCCAGGGCCACTGAAGCTTTCTTT
CASSQSRATEAFF
>-|TRBV11-2|TRBJ2-7|-
TGTGCCAGCAGCTTAGACTACATCCCATACGAGCAGTACTTC
CASSLDYIPYEQYF
>TRBD2|TRBV7-9|TRBJ2-3|-
TGTGCCAGCAGCTTAGACCTAGCGGGACCCACAGATACGCAGTATTTT
CASSLDLAGPTDTQYF
>TRBD1|TRBV19|TRBJ1-5|-
TGTGCCAGTAGTCGGATGGACAGGGCAAAGAGTCAGCCCCAGCATTTT
CASSRMDRAKSQPQHF
>-|TRBV6-4|TRBJ1-6|few
TGTGCCAGCAGTCCCAGGGGTCAAAATTCACCCCTCCACTTT
CASSPRGQNSPLHF
>TRBD1|TRBV4-2|TRBJ2-4|-
TGTGCCAGCAGCCAGTACAGGGGAGCCAAAAACATTCAGTACTTC
CASSQYRGAKNIQYF
>TRBD1|TRBV4-2|TRBJ1-6|-
TGTGCCAGCAGCCAAGATTTAGAGGGGGCGAGGTCACCCCTCCACTTT
CASSQDLEGARSPLHF
>TRBD2|TRBV12-5|TRBJ2-1|-
TGTGCTAGTGGTCCAGAGGGACTACCCCGTTACAATGAGCAGTTCTTC
CASGPEGLPRYNEQFF
>-|TRBV7-3|TRBJ1-2|-
TGTGCCAGCAGCTTAACTCCCCCCGGGGGCTATGGCTACACCTTC
CASSLTPPGGYGYTF
>TRBD1|TRBV7-9|TRBJ2-7|once
TGTGCCAGCAGCTTAGCGAGGACAGGGTTCGAGCAGTACTTC
CASSLARTGFEQYF
>-|TRBV9|TRBJ1-1|-
TGTGCCAGCAGCGTATATGTGGGCACTGAAGCTTTCTTT
CASSVYVGTEAFF
>-|TRBV7-2|TRBJ1-1|-
TGTGCCAGCAGCTTACGGTATGGCCAGGGCACTGAAGCTTTCTTT
CASSLRYGQGTEAFF
>TRBD2|TRBV19|TRBJ2-2|-
TGTGCCAGTAGTATAGTTTTGCTAGCGGGGCACACCGGGGAGCTGTTTTTT
CASSIVLLAGHTGELFF
>-|TRBV18|TRBJ1-1|-
TGTGCCAGCTCACCAGTTCCAACTGAAGCTTTCTTT
CASSPVPTEAFF
>-|TRBV7-9|TRBJ1-2|few
TGTGCCAGCAGCCCCAACGCTGGCTATGGCTACACCTTC
CASSPNAGYGYTF
>-|TRBV4-2|TRBJ1-4|-
TGTGCCAGCAGCCAAGTGACAGCCTTGGGGCCAACTAATGAAAAACTGTTTTTT
CASSQVTALGPTNEKLFF
>TRBD1|TRBV2|TRBJ1-1|-
TGTGCCAGCAACCAAGGGGACAGGGGATTAGCTTTCTTT
CASNQGDRGLAFF
>-|TRBV27|TRBJ2-7|-
TGTGCCAGCAGTTTGGCACCCTTCTCCTACGAGCAGTACTTC
CASSLAPFSYEQYF
>-|TRBV9|TRBJ2-7|once
TGTGCCAGCAGCCCCGCGGACCCCACCTACGAGCAGTACTTC
CASSPADPTYEQYF
>-|TRBV7-9|TRBJ1-5|-
TGTGCCAGCAGCTTAGGGGTCGGCGGCAATCAGCCCCAGCATTTT
CASSLGVGGNQPQHF
>-|TRBV10-3|TRBJ2-6|-
TGTGCCATCAGTGAGTCTACAGGGAGGGCCTCTGGGGCCAACGTCCTGACTTTC
CAISESTGRASGANVLTF
>-|TRBV7-9|TRBJ1-2|-
TGTGCCAGCAGCTCATCGACCCTATCCGGGACATTCGATCGTGGCTACACCTTC
CASSSSTLSGTFDRGYTF